Below are 27 T cell receptor beta chains sequenced from a single sample in a study of T-cell memory formation after mild COVID-19. TCRdb redid the calling of the 5' RACE reads with MiXCR, one entry per CDR3 protein. The sample has 150,000 to 200,000 distinct CDR3 sequences, roughly a fifth seen once. The sample consisted of PBMCs or a T cell subset sorted from them (not recorded which). Source of these receptors: an adult woman who had mild COVID-19 (a few samples of this study predate the infection). Cell type and time point are not known.

In this sample, this clonotype turned up a few times. The V call is TRBV2, the J call TRBJ1-4; D possibly corresponds to TRBD1 (6 bases). Trimming stripped 3 bases from V and 8 bases from J, with 22 bases between. Germline V CDR1 and CDR2: SNHLY, FYNNEI. CDR3 length equals 17 residues. CDR3 protein: CASSDPFLRGAGEKLFF. The CDR3 coding sequence is TGTGCCAGCAGTGACCCCTTTCTCCGGGGGGCAGGGGAAAAACTGTTTTTT.

This chain joins TRBV12-3 or TRBV12-4 and TRBJ1-2; D gene uncertain. V was shortened by 4 bases and J by 1 base, with 13 bases between the two germline ends. The CDR3 consists of 15 residues. CDR3 bases: TGTGCCAGCAGTTCCGCCTTACAGCTTAACTATGGCTACACCTTC. Its translation: CASSSALQLNYGYTF.

The chain employs TRBV14 and TRBJ2-2, with 8 bases lining up with TRBD2. Looked up from germline, CDR1 is SGHDN and CDR2 is FVKESK. CDR3 size: 16 residues. V gave up 1 base and J gave up 5 bases; unmatched junction bases: 6. The CDR3: CASSQAGGIWTGELFF. For the CDR3, the DNA is TGTGCCAGCAGCCAAGCGGGGGGGATTTGGACCGGGGAGCTGTTTTTT.

This clonotype was observed a handful of times. The V call is TRBV15, the J call TRBJ2-1; D is undetermined. Germline V gene data show CDR1 as LNHNV and CDR2 as YYDKDF (reference sequence). The CDR3 spans 15 residues. Between the trimmed V and J ends, which lost 0 bases and 8 bases, there was a span of 14 bases. The CDR3 coding sequence is TGTGCCACCAGCAGAGATTCGCTCTTCAGGCATGAGCAGTTCTTC. This sequence encodes CATSRDSLFRHEQFF.

This clonotype was seen a handful of times. This chain links TRBV12-3 or TRBV12-4 with TRBJ2-1; D remains ambiguous. The CDR3 is made up of 13 amino acids. The germline V and J ends were trimmed by 1 base and 6 bases, with 7 bases remaining between them. CDR3 sequence reads: CASSLGRSNEQFF. The CDR3 DNA sequence: TGTGCCAGCAGTTTAGGCCGTTCCAATGAGCAGTTCTTC.

This clonotype was seen a handful of times. V is TRBV7-9 and J is TRBJ2-5; D not resolved. This CDR3 region has 14 residues. Trimming pared 0 bases from V and 2 bases from J, leaving 7 bases between. Germline V gene sequence: CDR1 SEHNR, CDR2 FQNEAQ (reference sequence). In nucleotides, the CDR3 is TGTGCCAGCAGCTTAGCGCCTAGACAAGAGACCCAGTACTTC. Translated, it gives CASSLAPRQETQYF.

CDR3 sequence reads: CASSYRYEQYF. In nucleotides, the CDR3 is TGTGCCAGCAGTTACAGATACGAGCAGTACTTC. This chain joins TRBV6-5 and TRBJ2-7; D is undetermined. Germline V gene lookup returns CDR1 MNHEY and CDR2 SVGAGI. V was clipped by 2 bases and J by 4 bases, with 3 bases between them. This CDR3 region has 11 residues.

The chain carries TRBV4-1 and TRBJ1-2, with D possibly matching TRBD1 (5 bases). The CDR3 extends over 16 amino acids. From germline, CDR1 is MGHRA and CDR2 YSYEKL. Trimming shortened V by 0 bases and J by 0 bases, and 11 bases separated the two germline ends. The CDR3 region has the DNA TGCGCCAGCAGCCAAGATGGGACGGACTCTAACTATGGCTACACCTTC. Protein product: CASSQDGTDSNYGYTF.

In this sample, this clonotype turned up a few times. The chain links TRBV6-5 to TRBJ2-3; 10 positions match TRBD2. The CDR3 is 19 amino acids. J was trimmed by 0 bases and V by 0 bases; bases with no gene match: 9. Looked up from germline, CDR1 is MNHEY and CDR2 is SVGAGI. The CDR3 sequence: CASSYSRLAGAESTDTQYF. In nucleotides, the CDR3 is TGTGCCAGCAGTTACTCTCGGCTAGCGGGAGCTGAAAGCACAGATACGCAGTATTTT.

This clonotype has just a few counts. At one boundary the junction diverges from the germline segment, which might be a read error. This chain joins TRBV13 and TRBJ2-7, with D perhaps matching TRBD2 (5 bases). The CDR3 extends over 16 amino acids. The germline gives CDR1 PRHDT, CDR2 FYEKMQ (reference sequence). DNA for the CDR3: TGTGCCAGCAACTCCGTCGGAGGACTCCGAGACGGGGAGCAGCACTTC. Its translation: CASNSVGGLRDGEQHF.

The gene calls are TRBV19 and TRBJ2-1; 8 positions agree with TRBD1. The CDR3 covers 13 residues. V gave up 4 bases and J gave up 8 bases; unmatched junction bases: 4. The germline gives CDR1 LNHDA, CDR2 SQIVND (reference sequence). Written as DNA, the CDR3 is TGTGCCAGTAGTACAGGACAGGGCTATGAGCAGTTCTTC. Encoded protein: CASSTGQGYEQFF.

This clonotype was detected many times. The chain is built from TRBV29-1 and TRBJ2-7, with D possibly being TRBD2 (6 bases). The CDR3 sequence is 14 residues long. CDR1 is SQVTM and CDR2 is ANQGSEA in the germline V gene. Trimming cost V 6 bases and J 4 bases, with 19 bases left between them. The CDR3 spells CSVEAGQGTYEQYF. In DNA, the CDR3 is TGCAGCGTGGAGGCGGGGCAGGGAACGTACGAGCAGTACTTC.

The V and J genes are TRBV7-2 and TRBJ2-7; 7 positions match TRBD1. After removal of 7 bases from V and 3 bases from J, the junction contained 9 bases not matched to a gene. Germline V gives CDR1 SGHTA, CDR2 FQGNSA. The CDR3 spans 14 residues. DNA of the CDR3: TGTGCCAGCATCCCCACCGGGACAGACTACGAGCAGTACTTC. Its translation: CASIPTGTDYEQYF. The whole variable domain, remainder taken from reference TRBV7-2 and TRBJ2-7, is GAGVSQSPSNKVTEKGKDVELRCDPISGHTALYWYRQSLGQGLEFLIYFQGNSAPDKSGLPSDRFSAERTGGSVSTLTIQRTQQEDSAVYLCASIPTGTDYEQYFGPGTRLTVT.

This clonotype was counted a single time. The CDR3 protein is CASSLATAMQETQYF. The DNA for the CDR3 is TGTGCCAGCAGCTTAGCCACGGCGATGCAAGAGACCCAGTACTTC. The chain couples TRBV7-6 to TRBJ2-5; no reliable D call. The V end lost 0 bases, the J end lost 2 bases, and 10 bases lay between the germline ends. CDR1 SGHVS and CDR2 FNYEAQ come from the germline V gene. The CDR3 spans 15 residues.

The CDR3 loop reads CASSQDPRHDQPQHF. The CDR3 DNA reads as TGCGCCAGCAGCCAAGATCCCCGTCATGATCAGCCCCAGCATTTT. The genes are TRBV4-1 and TRBJ1-5; D gene ambiguous. This CDR3 comprises 15 residues. Trimming cost V 0 bases and J 5 bases, with 11 bases left between them. Germline lookup yields CDR1 MGHRA and CDR2 YSYEKL.

This chain joins TRBV7-6 and TRBJ2-1, with 10 bases that match TRBD2. The CDR3 spans 15 residues. CDR1 and CDR2 from the germline V gene are SGHVS and FNYEAQ. Trimming removed 5 bases from V and 5 bases from J; junction bases left unmatched: 6. This CDR3 reads CASSPAGGQNNEQFF. The CDR3 DNA reads TGTGCCAGCAGCCCAGCGGGAGGGCAAAACAATGAGCAGTTCTTC.

V and J are TRBV11-1 and TRBJ2-3, with D hard to call. Looked up from germline, CDR1 is SGHAT and CDR2 is FQDESV (reference sequence). The V gene lost 3 bases and the J gene lost 6 bases, with 7 bases spanning the gap. The CDR3 extends over 12 amino acids. CDR3 loop: CASSFHWDTQYF. The CDR3 DNA reads TGTGCCAGCAGCTTCCATTGGGATACGCAGTATTTT.

This chain uses TRBV12-3 or TRBV12-4 with TRBJ2-2; TRBD2 matches 10 bases. The CDR3 runs 18 residues. The V gene end was trimmed by 1 base and the J gene end by 5 bases; junction bases not matched to a gene: 10. The CDR3 is CASSLDRLAGEHTGELFF. In nucleotides, the CDR3 is TGTGCCAGCAGTTTAGATCGGCTAGCGGGGGAACATACCGGGGAGCTGTTTTTT.

The chain is built from TRBV6-1 and TRBJ2-1; TRBD1 might be the D (5 bases). Trimming took off 4 bases at V and 8 bases at J, with 15 bases between the two ends. Germline V gene lookup returns CDR1 MNHNS and CDR2 SASEGT. There are 14 residues in the CDR3. The CDR3 sequence is CASSVDKGADEQFF. As DNA, the CDR3 is TGTGCCAGCAGTGTTGACAAAGGGGCGGATGAGCAGTTCTTC.

In its sample, this clonotype was seen a few times. The chain is built from TRBV6-5 and TRBJ2-7; 8 bases fit TRBD2. Germline loops: CDR1 MNHEY, CDR2 SVGAGI. The V and J ends lost 3 bases and 4 bases, in that order; junction bases with no gene match: 5. The CDR3 runs to 14 residues. DNA of the CDR3: TGTGCCAGCAGTTATCTCGGGGGGGCATACGAGCAGTACTTC. Translated, it gives CASSYLGGAYEQYF.

The chain employs TRBV4-1 and TRBJ2-5; 8 bases agree with TRBD2. Germline lookup yields CDR1 MGHRA and CDR2 YSYEKL. V was pared by 0 bases and J by 3 bases, with 3 bases of the junction left unmatched. CDR3 length: 15 amino acids. The CDR3 region is CASSQDSAGEETQYF. The DNA for the CDR3 is TGCGCCAGCAGCCAAGATTCAGCGGGGGAAGAGACCCAGTACTTC.

This clonotype was detected many times. The rearrangement joins TRBV7-9 to TRBJ2-3; D is unclear. The CDR3 runs to 16 residues. Per the germline V gene, CDR1 is SEHNR and CDR2 is FQNEAQ (reference sequence). Trimming took 5 bases from V and 6 from J, leaving 21 bases between them. CDR3 bases: TGTGCCAGCAGCATTCGCTTCGGGTCCCGGGTGGATACGCAGTATTTT. It encodes CASSIRFGSRVDTQYF.

The chain recombines TRBV28 with TRBJ2-3, with 7 bases that match TRBD1. The V segment lost 8 bases and the J segment 6 bases; nucleotides outside the gene matches: 14. Per the germline V gene, CDR1 is MDHEN and CDR2 is SYDVKM. This CDR3 has 15 residues. The CDR3 sequence: CASDKGDSSIDTQYF. As DNA, the CDR3 is TGTGCCAGCGATAAAGGGGACAGCTCTATCGATACGCAGTATTTT.

The chain couples TRBV12-3 or TRBV12-4 to TRBJ1-1; D uncertain. Between the trimmed V and J ends, which lost 7 bases and 1 base, there was a span of 10 bases. The CDR3 is made up of 13 amino acids. The CDR3 nucleotides are TGTGCCAGCACCACCTTGGAGAACACTGAAGCTTTCTTT. Protein: CASTTLENTEAFF.

This clonotype has a single count. This chain links TRBV7-2 with TRBJ1-5; 7 bases line up with TRBD1. Per germline, CDR1 SGHTA and CDR2 FQGNSA. The trim removed 5 bases at V and 1 base at J, leaving 8 bases unmatched. This CDR3 is 16 amino acids long. DNA of the CDR3: TGTGCCAGCAGCGCGGAAGACAGGGCGAGCAATCAGCCCCAGCATTTT. Its translation is CASSAEDRASNQPQHF.

The chain joins TRBV19 to TRBJ2-5; 10 positions agree with TRBD1. This CDR3 comprises 16 residues. The V segment lost 6 bases and the J segment 5 bases; nucleotides outside the gene matches: 12. CDR1 is LNHDA and CDR2 is SQIVND in the germline V gene (reference sequence). The CDR3 protein is CASSNTGQGFVETQYF. Written as DNA, the CDR3 is TGTGCCAGTAGCAATACGGGACAGGGGTTCGTGGAGACCCAGTACTTC.

The chain employs TRBV12-3 or TRBV12-4 and TRBJ1-6; 9 nucleotides line up with TRBD1. This CDR3 has 17 residues. V lost 5 bases to trimming and J lost 8 bases; unmatched junction nucleotides: 13. The chain's CDR3 is CASSIWGHDRGDSPLHF. CDR3 sequence (DNA): TGTGCCAGCAGTATATGGGGTCATGACAGGGGGGATTCACCCCTCCACTTT.